These T cell receptor beta chains were read from a single sample in a study of cytomegalovirus exposure and HLA in healthy donors. Generated by immunoSEQ multiplex PCR, the TCRdb table keeps only in-frame clones and is missing some. The sample yields around 400,000 clones, 80% to 90% seen once. Material for sequencing was PBMCs. The receptors shown here come from a woman younger than 35 in good health and CMV-seronegative. Each CDR3 is given with its conserved first and last residue. Fields, in order: D gene, clone size, V gene, J gene, CDR3 DNA, CDR3 protein. The D gene is left open where the match is weak. For some rows the clone size is stated as once, few or many, or as a class when expanded; others skip it.

d_gene: .
abundance: .
v_gene: TRBV27
j_gene: TRBJ2-3
CDR3nt: TGTGCCAGCAGTCTCCTTCCCTCCACAGATACGCAGTATTTT
CDR3aa: CASSLLPSTDTQYF

d_gene: .
abundance: .
v_gene: TRBV6-6
j_gene: TRBJ1-2
CDR3nt: TGTGCCAGCAGTCCCCGACAGAGCTCAGTCTATGGCTACACCTTC
CDR3aa: CASSPRQSSVYGYTF

d_gene: .
abundance: .
v_gene: TRBV7-2
j_gene: TRBJ1-4
CDR3nt: TGTGCCAGCAGCTTATCGGGGGGCGCGCATGAAAAACTGTTTTTT
CDR3aa: CASSLSGGAHEKLFF

d_gene: .
abundance: .
v_gene: TRBV18
j_gene: TRBJ1-4
CDR3nt: TGTGCCAGCTCACCTCAGAATGGAGCTAATGAAAAACTGTTTTTT
CDR3aa: CASSPQNGANEKLFF

d_gene: .
abundance: once
v_gene: TRBV5-8
j_gene: TRBJ2-5
CDR3nt: TGTGCCAGCAGCGGAGGGAGCTCAAGGGGAGAGACCCAGTACTTC
CDR3aa: CASSGGSSRGETQYF

d_gene: TRBD1
abundance: once
v_gene: TRBV7-9
j_gene: TRBJ1-4
CDR3nt: TGTGCCAGCAGCTTAGCAATTGGGACAGGGGACGAAAAACTGTTTTTT
CDR3aa: CASSLAIGTGDEKLFF

d_gene: TRBD2
abundance: .
v_gene: TRBV5-1
j_gene: TRBJ2-7
CDR3nt: TGCGCCAGCACTGTAGCGGGGGGACCCTACGAGCAGTACTTC
CDR3aa: CASTVAGGPYEQYF

d_gene: TRBD1
abundance: .
v_gene: TRBV5-6
j_gene: TRBJ2-7
CDR3nt: TGTGCCAGCAGCTTGGGACAGGGCTCCTACGAGCAGTACTTC
CDR3aa: CASSLGQGSYEQYF

d_gene: .
abundance: .
v_gene: TRBV4-1
j_gene: TRBJ2-7
CDR3nt: TGCGCCAGCAGCGATAGCGAGGAGCAGTACTTC
CDR3aa: CASSDSEEQYF

d_gene: .
abundance: few
v_gene: TRBV11-3
j_gene: TRBJ1-1
CDR3nt: TGTGCCAGCAGCTTAAATGGCATCACTGAAGCTTTCTTT
CDR3aa: CASSLNGITEAFF

d_gene: TRBD2
abundance: few
v_gene: TRBV4-1
j_gene: TRBJ2-7
CDR3nt: TGCGCCAGCAGCTACGGACTAGCGGGAGGAGTCGAGCAGTACTTC
CDR3aa: CASSYGLAGGVEQYF

d_gene: TRBD1
abundance: .
v_gene: TRBV7-6
j_gene: TRBJ2-7
CDR3nt: TGTGCCAGCAGCTTAGAACAGGGGGTATACGAGCAGTACTTC
CDR3aa: CASSLEQGVYEQYF

d_gene: .
abundance: .
v_gene: TRBV30
j_gene: TRBJ1-5
CDR3nt: TGTGCCTGGAGTGTAGGTAGGGGGTCAAATAGCAATCAGCCCCAGCATTTT
CDR3aa: CAWSVGRGSNSNQPQHF

d_gene: TRBD1
abundance: .
v_gene: TRBV2
j_gene: TRBJ1-3
CDR3nt: TGTGCCAGCAGTGAAGGGACAGGGGTAGGAAACACCATATATTTT
CDR3aa: CASSEGTGVGNTIYF

d_gene: .
abundance: .
v_gene: TRBV2
j_gene: TRBJ1-5
CDR3nt: TGTGCCAGCAGTGGTTTGTCGGGCAATCAGCCCCAGCATTTT
CDR3aa: CASSGLSGNQPQHF

d_gene: .
abundance: .
v_gene: TRBV5-1
j_gene: TRBJ2-1
CDR3nt: TGCGCCAGCAGCTTCGCCAGGGATGAGCAGTTCTTC
CDR3aa: CASSFARDEQFF

d_gene: .
abundance: once
v_gene: TRBV5-6
j_gene: TRBJ1-4
CDR3nt: TGTGCCAGCAGCTTGGAGTTGCAGGCTAATGAAAAACTGTTTTTT
CDR3aa: CASSLELQANEKLFF

d_gene: .
abundance: few
v_gene: TRBV2
j_gene: TRBJ1-1
CDR3nt: TGTGCCGGCAGAGAACAGGTGATGAACACTGAAGCTTTCTTT
CDR3aa: CAGREQVMNTEAFF

d_gene: .
abundance: .
v_gene: TRBV6-5
j_gene: TRBJ2-7
CDR3nt: TGTGCCAGCAGACCTATAGCCCGGGTGACCTACGAGCAGTACTTC
CDR3aa: CASRPIARVTYEQYF

d_gene: TRBD1
abundance: .
v_gene: TRBV5-1
j_gene: TRBJ1-4
CDR3nt: TGCGCCAGCAGTAGAGGGACAGCAACTAATGAAAAACTGTTTTTT
CDR3aa: CASSRGTATNEKLFF

d_gene: .
abundance: .
v_gene: TRBV27
j_gene: TRBJ1-6
CDR3nt: TGTGCCAGCAGCCCTCCCAGGCAGGGGATGCATTCACCCCTCCACTTT
CDR3aa: CASSPPRQGMHSPLHF

d_gene: TRBD1
abundance: .
v_gene: TRBV18
j_gene: TRBJ2-7
CDR3nt: TGTGCCAGCTCACTAAGGACAGGCCTGTCCTACGAGCAGTACTTC
CDR3aa: CASSLRTGLSYEQYF

d_gene: .
abundance: .
v_gene: TRBV30
j_gene: TRBJ2-1
CDR3nt: TGTGCCTGGAGTGCCGTAAGCGAGAGCTCCTACAATGAGCAGTTCTTC
CDR3aa: CAWSAVSESSYNEQFF

d_gene: TRBD2
abundance: .
v_gene: TRBV7-8
j_gene: TRBJ2-2
CDR3nt: TGTGCCAGCAGCCCCACTAGCGGGGGGGCGGTTATTACCGGGGAGCTGTTTTTT
CDR3aa: CASSPTSGGAVITGELFF

d_gene: .
abundance: .
v_gene: TRBV11-2
j_gene: TRBJ1-5
CDR3nt: TGTGCCAGCAGCTTTCCCATCGTTCTCGGGCAGCCCCAGCATTTT
CDR3aa: CASSFPIVLGQPQHF

d_gene: TRBD1
abundance: once
v_gene: TRBV5-1
j_gene: TRBJ1-6
CDR3nt: TGCGCCAGCGCCTTCACAGAGTTTCGTTCAGGGGGTGGGAATTCACCCCTCCACTTT
CDR3aa: CASAFTEFRSGGGNSPLHF

d_gene: TRBD1
abundance: .
v_gene: TRBV25-1
j_gene: TRBJ2-7
CDR3nt: TGTGCCACCGGCGAGAGGGGGCGACGCGAGCAGTACTTC
CDR3aa: CATGERGRREQYF

d_gene: TRBD1
abundance: .
v_gene: TRBV7-9
j_gene: TRBJ2-7
CDR3nt: TGTGCCAGCACCCACGTGCCTGGACAGGGGGACTACGAGCAGTACTTC
CDR3aa: CASTHVPGQGDYEQYF

d_gene: TRBD1
abundance: .
v_gene: TRBV5-1
j_gene: TRBJ2-7
CDR3nt: TGCGCCAGCAGCTTCACAGGGGGCACCTACGAGCAGTACTTC
CDR3aa: CASSFTGGTYEQYF

d_gene: .
abundance: few
v_gene: TRBV4-2
j_gene: TRBJ1-6
CDR3nt: TGTGCCAGCAGCCAAGGACAGAGCTCCTATAATTCACCCCTCCACTTT
CDR3aa: CASSQGQSSYNSPLHF

d_gene: .
abundance: .
v_gene: TRBV11-2
j_gene: TRBJ2-7
CDR3nt: TGTGCCAGCAGCTTCTTGAGTGTCCCCTACGAGCAGTACTTC
CDR3aa: CASSFLSVPYEQYF

d_gene: .
abundance: .
v_gene: TRBV9
j_gene: TRBJ2-7
CDR3nt: TGTGCCAGCAGCGTAGGGGTTAGCGTAGCCTACGAGCAGTACTTC
CDR3aa: CASSVGVSVAYEQYF

d_gene: TRBD2
abundance: once
v_gene: TRBV15
j_gene: TRBJ2-3
CDR3nt: TGTGCCACCAGCAGCGGGGGGGCGGCAGATACGCAGTATTTT
CDR3aa: CATSSGGAADTQYF

d_gene: TRBD2
abundance: once
v_gene: TRBV5-1
j_gene: TRBJ2-3
CDR3nt: TGCGCCAGCAGCCCTCGGACTAGCGGGGGTACAGATACGCAGTATTTT
CDR3aa: CASSPRTSGGTDTQYF

d_gene: .
abundance: few
v_gene: TRBV19
j_gene: TRBJ1-5
CDR3nt: TGTGCCAGTAATCCCGGGATCAATCAGCCCCAGCATTTT
CDR3aa: CASNPGINQPQHF

d_gene: .
abundance: .
v_gene: TRBV10-2
j_gene: TRBJ2-1
CDR3nt: TGCGCCAGCAGGGATTACTGGAGCTCCTACAATGAGCAGTTCTTC
CDR3aa: CASRDYWSSYNEQFF

d_gene: .
abundance: .
v_gene: TRBV4-1
j_gene: TRBJ2-2
CDR3nt: TGCGCCAGCAGCCAAGACCCCTCGGGGGGCGCGATGCCCGGGGAGCTGTTTTTT
CDR3aa: CASSQDPSGGAMPGELFF

d_gene: .
abundance: .
v_gene: TRBV5-1
j_gene: TRBJ2-7
CDR3nt: TGCGCCAGCAGCTCCCCCAGGGTCCACGAGCAGTACTTC
CDR3aa: CASSSPRVHEQYF

d_gene: TRBD1
abundance: .
v_gene: TRBV27
j_gene: TRBJ1-4
CDR3nt: TGTGCCAGCAGTTTCCAGGGGGCGCGTGAAAAACTGTTTTTT
CDR3aa: CASSFQGAREKLFF

d_gene: TRBD2
abundance: .
v_gene: TRBV7-9
j_gene: TRBJ2-7
CDR3nt: TGTGCCAGCAGCGGGGGGGTCTACGAGCAGTACTTC
CDR3aa: CASSGGVYEQYF

d_gene: .
abundance: .
v_gene: TRBV25-1
j_gene: TRBJ2-6
CDR3nt: TGTGCCAGCAGTGAGCGAGACAGTACCTCTGGGGCCAACGTCCTGACTTTC
CDR3aa: CASSERDSTSGANVLTF

d_gene: TRBD1
abundance: .
v_gene: TRBV4-1
j_gene: TRBJ2-1
CDR3nt: TGCGCCAGCAGCCTGACAGGGTCGGGCAATGAGCAGTTCTTC
CDR3aa: CASSLTGSGNEQFF

d_gene: .
abundance: .
v_gene: TRBV29-1
j_gene: TRBJ1-5
CDR3nt: TGCAGCGTTGCCACAAGGAGGCATCAGCCCCAGCATTTT
CDR3aa: CSVATRRHQPQHF

d_gene: TRBD2
abundance: .
v_gene: TRBV4-2
j_gene: TRBJ2-4
CDR3nt: TGTGCCAGCAGCCAAGGGATTAGTCTAGCGGGAGGGTCCAAAAACATTCAGTACTTC
CDR3aa: CASSQGISLAGGSKNIQYF

d_gene: .
abundance: .
v_gene: TRBV5-6
j_gene: TRBJ2-3
CDR3nt: TGTGCCAGCAGCTTGGTGGCTTTGGATACGCAGTATTTT
CDR3aa: CASSLVALDTQYF

d_gene: TRBD1
abundance: .
v_gene: TRBV5-1
j_gene: TRBJ2-5
CDR3nt: TGCGCCAGCAGCTTTTTTGGGACAGGGGAGACCCAGTACTTC
CDR3aa: CASSFFGTGETQYF

d_gene: .
abundance: once
v_gene: TRBV6-5
j_gene: TRBJ2-5
CDR3nt: TGTGCCAGCAGTTACGGGCTTCAGGGCGGAGAGACCCAGTACTTC
CDR3aa: CASSYGLQGGETQYF

d_gene: TRBD2
abundance: .
v_gene: TRBV30
j_gene: TRBJ2-3
CDR3nt: TGTGCCTGGAGTAGAGGCGGGAGGAACGCAGATACGCAGTATTTT
CDR3aa: CAWSRGGRNADTQYF

d_gene: .
abundance: .
v_gene: TRBV7-6
j_gene: TRBJ2-3
CDR3nt: TGTGCCAGCAGCCTCAGATCGGCGGGAACCACAGATACGCAGTATTTT
CDR3aa: CASSLRSAGTTDTQYF

d_gene: .
abundance: .
v_gene: TRBV28
j_gene: TRBJ1-4
CDR3nt: TGTGCCAGCAGGAGGGCTAATGAAAAACTGTTTTTT
CDR3aa: CASRRANEKLFF

d_gene: .
abundance: .
v_gene: TRBV6-5
j_gene: TRBJ2-2
CDR3nt: TGTGCCAGCAGTAGGACAGCGAACACCGGGGAGCTGTTTTTT
CDR3aa: CASSRTANTGELFF

d_gene: TRBD2
abundance: .
v_gene: TRBV10-2
j_gene: TRBJ2-1
CDR3nt: TGCGCCAGCACCCTAGCGGGAGGGATACATGAGCAGTTCTTC
CDR3aa: CASTLAGGIHEQFF

d_gene: TRBD2
abundance: .
v_gene: TRBV7-9
j_gene: TRBJ2-7
CDR3nt: TGTGCCAGCAGCTTTTCCGGGACTAGGGGGTACGAGCAGTACTTC
CDR3aa: CASSFSGTRGYEQYF

d_gene: TRBD2
abundance: .
v_gene: TRBV2
j_gene: TRBJ2-7
CDR3nt: TGTGCCAGCAGTGTATTTGGGACTAGCGGGAGGTACGAGCAGTACTTC
CDR3aa: CASSVFGTSGRYEQYF

d_gene: TRBD1
abundance: .
v_gene: TRBV5-1
j_gene: TRBJ2-7
CDR3nt: TGCGCCAGCAGCTCCGGGACAGGGCTGGGCGAGCAGTACTTC
CDR3aa: CASSSGTGLGEQYF

d_gene: .
abundance: .
v_gene: TRBV10-2
j_gene: TRBJ2-7
CDR3nt: TGCGCCAGCAGCGCCAGTTACGAGCAGTACTTC
CDR3aa: CASSASYEQYF

d_gene: .
abundance: .
v_gene: TRBV19
j_gene: TRBJ2-4
CDR3nt: TGTGCCAGTAGTATAAGGGACAATCTAGCCAAAAACATTCAGTACTTC
CDR3aa: CASSIRDNLAKNIQYF

d_gene: .
abundance: .
v_gene: TRBV28
j_gene: TRBJ1-5
CDR3nt: TGTGCCAGCAGTTTCCAAACTACTTCTAATCAGCCCCAGCATTTT
CDR3aa: CASSFQTTSNQPQHF

d_gene: .
abundance: few
v_gene: TRBV30
j_gene: TRBJ1-5
CDR3nt: TGTGCCTGGAGTGTATCCTTGAACAGCCAGCCCCAGCATTTT
CDR3aa: CAWSVSLNSQPQHF

d_gene: .
abundance: .
v_gene: TRBV27
j_gene: TRBJ2-7
CDR3nt: TGTGCCAGCACCTCCTCGATGGGGAGCGACGAGCAGTACTTC
CDR3aa: CASTSSMGSDEQYF